This T cell receptor (beta chain) comes out of a study of blood T cell repertoires in COVID-19. Study summary: There were acute and convalescent COVID-19 samples, and they came from the United States, Italy and Spain. Sample material is recorded as cDNA or gDNA derived from T cells, B-cell-depleted T cells, or PBMCs.

The CDR3 contains 13 residues. Germline CDR1 MNHEY, CDR2 SVGEGT. The V end lost 0 bases, the J end lost 9 bases, and 9 bases lay between the germline ends. Per the study methods: For nucleated cells, counts were estimated from reference gene primer amplification. Using immunoSEQ multiplex PCR, the repertoire was profiled, and TCRdb retains in-frame clones only, with some absent. Clone size and V and J calls were adopted from that table, with D and trimming inferred from the DNA. The table has tens of thousands of clones, about 86% seen once. The V call is TRBV6-2 or TRBV6-3, the J call TRBJ2-1, with TRBD1 as a possible D gene (6 bases). This clonotype was obtained from a man aged 65 to 85 with acute or convalescent COVID-19. Sequenced material: peripheral blood. The CDR3 bases are TGTGCCAGCAGTTACTCGGAAGGGGGTGAGCAGTTCTTC. This sequence encodes CASSYSEGGEQFF.